This is a list of T cell receptor beta chains from one sample in a study of CD8 T cells in Susac syndrome. Using its own MiXCR run on the immunoSEQ multiplex PCR reads, TCRdb lists one record per CDR3 protein. Altogether 140,000 to 150,000 distinct CDR3 sequences are present, around 94% being singletons, with the ten largest covering 0.07% to 0.1%. The specimen was CD4+ T cells from PBMCs. The receptor source for this set is a human donor in good health. Each CDR3 is given with its conserved first and last residue. Each record gives: clone size, J gene, D gene, V gene, CDR3 protein, CDR3 DNA. D genes are given only for firm matches. The size entry is marked missing in some rows and otherwise reads once, few, many or a size class.

size: .
J: TRBJ2-3
D: .
V: TRBV30
CDR3: CAWRVTDTQYF
DNA: TGTGCCTGGAGGGTGACAGATACGCAGTATTTT

size: .
J: TRBJ1-1
D: .
V: TRBV7-9
CDR3: CASSLGRAGTEAFF
DNA: TGTGCCAGCAGCTTAGGCAGGGCTGGTACTGAAGCTTTCTTT

size: .
J: TRBJ2-3
D: TRBD2
V: TRBV20-1
CDR3: CSSTELAGRMDTQYF
DNA: TGCAGTTCCACGGAGCTAGCGGGGAGAATGGATACGCAGTATTTT

size: .
J: TRBJ2-1
D: .
V: TRBV27
CDR3: CASTHAGRGSFGEQFF
DNA: TGTGCCAGCACCCATGCTGGCAGGGGATCATTCGGTGAGCAGTTCTTC

size: .
J: TRBJ2-2
D: .
V: TRBV20-1
CDR3: CSARGLASGITGELFF
DNA: TGCAGTGCTAGGGGCCTTGCGAGCGGTATCACCGGGGAGCTGTTTTTT

size: .
J: TRBJ2-1
D: TRBD2
V: TRBV6-1
CDR3: CASSRPGLAGSYNEQFF
DNA: TGTGCCAGCAGCAGACCGGGACTAGCGGGCTCCTACAATGAGCAGTTCTTC

size: .
J: TRBJ1-5
D: .
V: TRBV4-1
CDR3: CASSSGGTVNQPQHF
DNA: TGCGCCAGCAGCAGCGGGGGGACGGTAAATCAGCCCCAGCATTTT

size: .
J: TRBJ2-2
D: TRBD1
V: TRBV5-1
CDR3: CASSLRQGNTGELFF
DNA: TGCGCCAGCAGCTTGAGACAGGGGAACACCGGGGAGCTGTTTTTT

size: few
J: TRBJ2-2
D: .
V: TRBV6-1
CDR3: CASRDPNTGELFF
DNA: TGTGCCAGCAGGGACCCGAACACCGGGGAGCTGTTTTTT

size: .
J: TRBJ1-3
D: .
V: TRBV2
CDR3: CASTRSRDNTIYF
DNA: TGTGCCAGCACCCGCAGCAGGGACAACACCATATATTTT

size: .
J: TRBJ1-1
D: TRBD1
V: TRBV29-1
CDR3: CSSRVTGGTNTEAFF
DNA: TGCAGCTCCCGAGTTACAGGGGGGACTAACACTGAAGCTTTCTTT

size: .
J: TRBJ2-5
D: .
V: TRBV7-9
CDR3: CASSLAVPVHSQETQYF
DNA: TGTGCCAGCAGCTTAGCTGTCCCAGTCCACAGCCAAGAGACCCAGTACTTC

size: .
J: TRBJ1-2
D: .
V: TRBV29-1
CDR3: CSVELDRPNYGYTF
DNA: TGCAGCGTTGAACTGGACCGACCCAACTATGGCTACACCTTC

size: once
J: TRBJ2-2
D: TRBD2
V: TRBV29-1
CDR3: CSVCPTSVLAGELFF
DNA: TGCAGCGTTTGCCCTACTAGCGTTTTAGCCGGGGAGCTGTTTTTT

size: .
J: TRBJ2-7
D: TRBD2
V: TRBV7-9
CDR3: CASSSDSGRGHEQYF
DNA: TGTGCCAGCAGTTCGGACAGCGGGAGGGGCCACGAGCAGTACTTC

size: .
J: TRBJ1-1
D: .
V: TRBV5-1
CDR3: CASRTPGPSNTEAFF
DNA: TGCGCCAGCAGGACACCAGGGCCCTCGAACACTGAAGCTTTCTTT

size: .
J: TRBJ1-5
D: TRBD1
V: TRBV27
CDR3: CASGKTSGQGINQPQHF
DNA: TGTGCCAGCGGTAAGACCTCGGGACAGGGAATAAATCAGCCCCAGCATTTT

size: .
J: TRBJ2-6
D: TRBD2
V: TRBV4-2
CDR3: CASSQDSGSGRAFGGANVLTF
DNA: TGTGCCAGCAGCCAAGATTCAGGTAGCGGGAGGGCCTTTGGTGGGGCCAACGTCCTGACTTTC

size: .
J: TRBJ2-7
D: TRBD2
V: TRBV12-3/TRBV12-4
CDR3: CASSFGGRTTYEQYF
DNA: TGTGCCAGCAGTTTTGGCGGGAGGACTACCTACGAGCAGTACTTC

size: .
J: TRBJ1-6
D: .
V: TRBV20-1
CDR3: CSAIPGASDNSPLHF
DNA: TGCAGTGCTATCCCAGGGGCCTCTGATAATTCACCCCTCCACTTT

size: .
J: TRBJ1-1
D: TRBD1
V: TRBV7-9
CDR3: CASSPLLTGHTEAFF
DNA: TGTGCCAGCAGCCCCCTTTTGACAGGGCACACTGAAGCTTTCTTT

size: .
J: TRBJ1-2
D: .
V: TRBV20-1
CDR3: CSAIRDLRGGGYTF
DNA: TGCAGTGCTATCCGGGACCTAAGGGGAGGTGGCTACACCTTC

size: .
J: TRBJ2-5
D: .
V: TRBV18
CDR3: CASSPPGPLQETQYF
DNA: TGTGCCAGCTCACCGCCTGGGCCCCTCCAGGAGACCCAGTACTTC

size: .
J: TRBJ1-4
D: TRBD1
V: TRBV20-1
CDR3: CSARDPGGGEKLFF
DNA: TGCAGTGCTAGAGATCCAGGGGGCGGGGAAAAACTGTTTTTT